Below, 9 T cell receptor beta chains from the same sample are listed, as sequenced in a study of T cell responses to AZD1222 COVID-19 vaccine. Only in-frame clones appear in the TCRdb table, and some are missing; sequencing was by immunoSEQ multiplex PCR. This listing includes about 140,000 clones. The sequencing input was peripheral blood. These receptors were collected from an adult in good health.

CDR3 loop: CASSPVGGLAYEQYF. DNA for the CDR3: TGTGCCAGCAGCCCCGTTGGGGGACTAGCCTACGAGCAGTACTTC. The rearrangement joins TRBV6-2 or TRBV6-3 to TRBJ2-7, with 8 bases matching TRBD2. CDR1 is MNHEY and CDR2 is SVGEGT in the germline V gene. V trimming: 6 bases; J trimming: 2 bases; junction bases outside the gene matches: 9. The length of the CDR3 is 15 residues.

This rearrangement joins TRBV6-5 to TRBJ2-7; 9 bases map to TRBD1. V lost 8 bases, J lost 0 bases, and 8 bases stayed unmatched. The germline gives CDR1 MNHEY, CDR2 SVGAGI. There are 15 residues in the CDR3. CDR3 amino acids: CASAGDRATSYEQYF. The CDR3 DNA sequence: TGTGCCAGCGCGGGGGACAGGGCGACCTCCTACGAGCAGTACTTC.

The V call is TRBV20-1, the J call TRBJ1-1; 11 nucleotides agree with TRBD1. Germline CDR1 is DFQATT and CDR2 is SNEGSKA (reference sequence). The CDR3 consists of 13 residues. After removal of 3 bases from V and 5 bases from J, the junction contained 2 bases not matched to a gene. CDR3 region: CSASRDRGTEAFF. In DNA form, the CDR3 reads TGCAGTGCTAGTAGGGACAGGGGGACTGAAGCTTTCTTT.

The CDR3 spells CASNQRGGGTHGYTF. CDR3 bases: TGTGCCAGTAACCAAAGGGGAGGAGGGACCCATGGCTACACCTTC. The V call is TRBV19, the J call TRBJ1-2; D is perhaps TRBD1 (5 bases). This CDR3 has 15 residues. V shed 7 bases and J shed 6 bases, with 21 bases lying between them. Germline V CDR1 and CDR2: LNHDA, SQIVND (reference sequence).

This chain connects TRBV2 to TRBJ2-3; 7 bases agree with TRBD2. The CDR3 runs to 15 residues. The V gene end was trimmed by 6 bases and the J gene end by 0 bases; junction bases not matched to a gene: 6. Germline V CDR1 and CDR2: SNHLY, FYNNEI. CDR3 bases: TGTGCCAGCAGCCTAGGGCGGGGGAGCACAGATACGCAGTATTTT. Its protein is CASSLGRGSTDTQYF.

The chain joins TRBV20-1 to TRBJ1-6; 9 bases match TRBD1. The CDR3 is 14 residues long. J gave up 10 bases and V 3 bases, and 7 bases lay outside the gene matches. Germline loops: CDR1 DFQATT, CDR2 SNEGSKA (reference sequence). In DNA form, the CDR3 reads TGCAGTGCTAGTAACAGGGGGCCGGTGTCACCCCTCCACTTT. It specifies CSASNRGPVSPLHF.

V usage is TRBV5-3 and J usage is TRBJ1-3; weak D call: TRBD1 (6 bases). TRBV5-3 belongs to the ORF category, with a function that is uncertain. V was trimmed by 5 bases and J by 8 bases, leaving 23 bases between them. The CDR3 extends over 16 amino acids. CDR3: CARRPVGAGIYDTIYF. As DNA, the CDR3 is TGTGCCAGAAGGCCGGTGGGGGCAGGGATTTATGACACCATATATTTT.

This sequence joins TRBV2 and TRBJ2-2; D not certain. From germline, CDR1 is SNHLY and CDR2 FYNNEI. The CDR3 spans 14 residues. Trimming stripped 4 bases from V and 6 bases from J, with 12 bases between. DNA of the CDR3: TGTGCCAGCAGTGGAGCCCTCTCCTCCGGGGAGCTGTTTTTT. It yields the protein CASSGALSSGELFF.

The CDR3 DNA reads as TGTGCCAGCAGCCAGGACAGGGGGCTTGGCTACACCTTC. Amino acid sequence: CASSQDRGLGYTF. The chain is built from TRBV7-3 and TRBJ1-2; TRBD1 agrees at 11 bases. The CDR3 has 13 amino acids. Germline V gene data show CDR1 as SGHTA and CDR2 as FQGTGA. After removal of 5 bases from V and 7 bases from J, the junction contained 3 bases not matched to a gene.